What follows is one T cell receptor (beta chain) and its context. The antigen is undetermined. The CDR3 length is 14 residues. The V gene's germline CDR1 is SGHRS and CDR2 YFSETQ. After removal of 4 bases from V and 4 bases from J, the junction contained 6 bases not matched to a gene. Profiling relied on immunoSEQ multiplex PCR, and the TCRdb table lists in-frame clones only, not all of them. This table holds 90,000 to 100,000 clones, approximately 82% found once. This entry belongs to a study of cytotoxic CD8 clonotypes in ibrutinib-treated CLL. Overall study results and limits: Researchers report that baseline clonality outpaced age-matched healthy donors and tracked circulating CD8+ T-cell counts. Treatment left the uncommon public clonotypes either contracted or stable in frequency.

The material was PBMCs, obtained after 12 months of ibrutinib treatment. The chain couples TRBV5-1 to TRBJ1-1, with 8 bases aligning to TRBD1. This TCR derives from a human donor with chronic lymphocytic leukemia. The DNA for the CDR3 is TGCGCCAGCAGCCAAGGACAGGGTTCCACTGAAGCTTTCTTT. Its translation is CASSQGQGSTEAFF.